The rows below give T cell receptor beta chains drawn from one sample of a study of vaccination effects on CD4 cells after COVID-19. Antigens for these TCRs are unknown. The table came from immunoSEQ multiplex PCR; TCRdb's copy has only in-frame clones and leaves some out. The table has more than 20,000 clones, under 75% seen once; the top ten hold roughly a sixth. The sequencing here drew on CD4+ T cells from PBMCs cultured with SARS-CoV-2 spike peptides, taken before COVID-19 vaccination. The receptors were sampled from a human donor who had a prior SARS-CoV-2 infection. CDR3s include the opening cysteine and the closing phenylalanine or tryptophan. The D gene is left open where the match is weak. The listing skips clone size in some rows; elsewhere it reads once, few, many or a size class.

J,D,size,V,DNA,CDR3
TRBJ1-2,-,-,TRBV6-2/TRBV6-3,TGTGCCAGCAGCAAAGGATCTGGCAACTATGGCTACACCTTC,CASSKGSGNYGYTF
TRBJ1-6,-,few,TRBV30,TGTGCCTGGAGTGTACGTCAGGGAAATTCACCCCTCCACTTT,CAWSVRQGNSPLHF
TRBJ1-2,TRBD1,-,TRBV7-9,TGTGCCAGCAGCTTAGACATAAGGACAGGGCATGGCTACACCTTC,CASSLDIRTGHGYTF
TRBJ2-7,-,-,TRBV4-2,TGTGCCAGCAGCCAAGATTGGGGGGCCGAGGGTAGTAAGTACTTC,CASSQDWGAEGSKYF
TRBJ1-2,TRBD1,-,TRBV5-1,TGCGCCAGCAGCCCCGGACAGGGGGCGCGATACTATGGCTACACCTTC,CASSPGQGARYYGYTF
TRBJ2-7,TRBD1,-,TRBV4-3,TGCGCCAGCAGCTACCGGGACAGGGGGCACGAGCAGTACTTC,CASSYRDRGHEQYF
TRBJ2-3,-,-,TRBV11-3,TGTGCCAGCAGCCCCCGACGCGGCCCAGATACGCAGTATTTT,CASSPRRGPDTQYF
TRBJ2-7,TRBD2,once,TRBV7-2,TGTGCCAGCAGCTTTACTAGCGGGAACTACGAGCAGTACTTC,CASSFTSGNYEQYF
TRBJ1-1,-,-,TRBV27,TGTGCCAGCAGTTTCGGCCAGGGACGTTCGTGGAACACTGAAGCTTTCTTT,CASSFGQGRSWNTEAFF
TRBJ1-3,TRBD1,few,TRBV5-4,TGTGCCAGCACCGACAGGGTCGCTGGAAACACCATATATTTT,CASTDRVAGNTIYF
TRBJ2-5,-,-,TRBV11-2,TGTGCCAGCAGCTTCGGTTTTAGAACTCAAGAGACCCAGTACTTC,CASSFGFRTQETQYF
TRBJ2-1,TRBD1,-,TRBV7-2,TGTGCCAGCAGCTATAGCCGCAACAGGGGAGATGAGCAGTTCTTC,CASSYSRNRGDEQFF
TRBJ1-4,-,-,TRBV19,TGTGCCACAATGGACAGCTGGAATGAAAAACTGTTTTTT,CATMDSWNEKLFF
TRBJ2-7,TRBD1,-,TRBV19,TGTGCCAGTAGTATAGTGGCCGGGACAGGGACCTACGAGCAGTACTTC,CASSIVAGTGTYEQYF
TRBJ1-3,-,-,TRBV3-1/TRBV3-2,TGTGCCAGCAGCCAAGTGTCCAGGGAGCACACCATATATTTT,CASSQVSREHTIYF
TRBJ2-7,-,-,TRBV9,TGTGCCAGCAGCGTAGGGTTGGGGGCCAGCTCCTACGAGCAGTACTTC,CASSVGLGASSYEQYF
TRBJ1-4,-,few,TRBV12-3/TRBV12-4,TGTGCCAGCAGACCCTCGGGTATTGAAAAACTGTTTTTT,CASRPSGIEKLFF
TRBJ1-1,-,-,TRBV5-1,TGCGCCAGCAGCTCGGGTGGGAAGAACACTGAAGCTTTCTTT,CASSSGGKNTEAFF
TRBJ2-1,-,-,TRBV9,TGTGCCAGCAGCGTAGGGACTGTGAATGAGCAGTTCTTC,CASSVGTVNEQFF
TRBJ2-3,-,-,TRBV18,TGTGCCAGCTCACCCTCCACAGATACGCAGTATTTT,CASSPSTDTQYF
TRBJ2-3,-,-,TRBV18,TGTGCCAGCTCAACCACCGCACACAGCACAGATACGCAGTATTTT,CASSTTAHSTDTQYF
TRBJ2-3,-,few,TRBV24-1,TGTGCCACCGGAGGGGGAAGCACAGATACGCAGTATTTT,CATGGGSTDTQYF
TRBJ1-2,-,-,TRBV11-2,TGTGCCAGCAGCTCCTCTGGTACAATGAACTACACCTTC,CASSSSGTMNYTF
TRBJ1-2,-,once,TRBV24-1,TGTGCCACCACCCACCCGAGGGAGGGCTATGGCTACACCTTC,CATTHPREGYGYTF
TRBJ2-2,TRBD1,-,TRBV2,TGTGCCAGCAGTGACAGGGGGCGGACCGGGGAGCTGTTTTTT,CASSDRGRTGELFF
TRBJ1-2,TRBD1,-,TRBV5-1,TGCGCCAGCAGCTCGACAGGGTCGTCCTATGGCTACACCTTC,CASSSTGSSYGYTF
TRBJ1-1,TRBD1,-,TRBV30,TGTGCCTGGAGTCGGGACAGGGCTGCTGAAGCTTTCTTT,CAWSRDRAAEAFF
TRBJ1-6,-,few,TRBV3-1/TRBV3-2,TGTGCCAGCAGCTCCGGGGACGGGGGTTCACCCCTCCACTTT,CASSSGDGGSPLHF
TRBJ2-5,-,-,TRBV7-3,TGTGCCAGCAGTAGACGAATACAAGAGACCCAGTACTTC,CASSRRIQETQYF
TRBJ2-7,-,-,TRBV7-8,TGTGCCAGCAGCTTAGGCAGGGCGACAGGCTACGAGCAGTACTTC,CASSLGRATGYEQYF
TRBJ2-7,-,once,TRBV28,TGTGCCAGCAGTTTTGCATCCAGCTCCTACGAGCAGTACTTC,CASSFASSSYEQYF
TRBJ1-2,-,few,TRBV24-1,TGTGCCACCAGTGAGTCGGGACGGACCAGCTATGGCTACACCTTC,CATSESGRTSYGYTF
TRBJ2-2,-,-,TRBV24-1,TGTGCCACCAGTGATGACACACACCTGAACACCGGGGAGCTGTTTTTT,CATSDDTHLNTGELFF
TRBJ1-6,-,few,TRBV2,TGTGCCAGCAGTGAAGAGGGTGAGGATTCACCCCTCCACTTT,CASSEEGEDSPLHF
TRBJ1-2,-,medium-sized,TRBV5-1,TGCGCCAGCAGCACCGGACAGATTAACTATGGCTACACCTTC,CASSTGQINYGYTF
TRBJ1-6,-,-,TRBV6-5,TGTGCCAGCAGTTACGTCAGAACATCACCCCTCCACTTT,CASSYVRTSPLHF
TRBJ1-6,-,few,TRBV11-2,TGTGCCAGCAGCTCTCGGACCAGAGGGAATTCACCCCTCCACTTT,CASSSRTRGNSPLHF